These 9 T cell receptor beta chains were sequenced from one sample in a study of blood T cells in healthy people across ages. Through a sample-barcoded 5' primer and a J-beta primer mix, a second PCR was run for roughly 6 to 12 cycles. In TCRdb, the 5' RACE reads were re-called with MiXCR into one record per CDR3 protein. The sample has approximately 900,000 distinct CDR3 sequences; around 49% are singletons. What was sequenced was blood. These receptors were taken from a man aged 25-45 years in good health.

The sample holds a few counts of this clonotype. The rearrangement uses TRBV29-1 and TRBJ2-7; no definite D call. V dropped 2 bases and J dropped 2 bases, with 7 bases sitting between them. Germline V gene sequence: CDR1 SQVTM, CDR2 ANQGSEA. This CDR3 is built from 12 residues. Here the CDR3 reads CSVETGPYEQYF. CDR3 coding DNA: TGCAGCGTTGAAACTGGGCCCTACGAGCAGTACTTC.

This chain uses TRBV7-8 with TRBJ2-1; 11 nucleotides line up with TRBD2. Looked up from germline, CDR1 is SGHVS and CDR2 is FQNEAQ. The V segment lost 1 base and the J segment 1 base; nucleotides outside the gene matches: 9. CDR3 length equals 19 residues. The CDR3 is CASSLEGASGGQSYNEQFF. The CDR3 DNA is TGTGCCAGCAGCTTAGAGGGGGCTAGCGGGGGGCAATCCTACAATGAGCAGTTCTTC. Together with reference TRBV7-8 and TRBJ2-1, the CDR3 gives the full variable domain: GAGVSQSPRYKVAKRGQDVALRCDPISGHVSLFWYQQALGQGPEFLTYFQNEAQLDKSGLPSDRFFAERPEGSVSTLKIQRTQQEDSAVYLCASSLEGASGGQSYNEQFFGPGTRLTVL.

The rearrangement joins TRBV29-1 to TRBJ2-5; no clear D. The V gene's germline CDR1 is SQVTM and CDR2 ANQGSEA. The V end lost 7 bases, the J end lost 5 bases, and 17 bases lay between the germline ends. The CDR3 sequence is 13 residues long. Here the CDR3 reads CSADRTIGETQYF. The CDR3 DNA reads as TGCAGCGCCGACCGGACGATCGGGGAGACCCAGTACTTC.

The chain joins TRBV28 to TRBJ1-2, with D uncertain. Germline CDR1 MDHEN, CDR2 SYDVKM. This CDR3 has 16 amino acids. Trimming pared 5 bases from V and 4 bases from J, leaving 20 bases between. The CDR3 region has the DNA TGTGCCAGCAGTGCTGCCCCTCAGGACCCCAGCTATGGCTACACCTTC. Translating gives CASSAAPQDPSYGYTF.

The sample holds a few counts of this clonotype. This rearrangement joins TRBV20-1 to TRBJ2-1; 8 nucleotides match TRBD2. Germline CDR1 is DFQATT and CDR2 is SNEGSKA (reference sequence). The CDR3 has 13 residues. The CDR3, as DNA: TGCAGCGCACTAGCGGACCACTACAATGAGCAGTTCTTC. This sequence encodes CSALADHYNEQFF.

The J gene is TRBJ2-7, the V gene TRBV12-3 or TRBV12-4; D is possibly TRBD1 (5 bases). This CDR3 contains 15 residues. Trimming removed 3 bases at V and 3 bases at J, with 15 bases between. CDR3 sequence (DNA): TGTGCCAGCAGTTTGGCTACCCAGGGTTACTACGAGCAGTACTTC. As protein: CASSLATQGYYEQYF.

This clonotype has a handful of counts. The chain recombines TRBV3-1 with TRBJ2-7; D may be TRBD2 (6 bases). In germline, CDR1 is LGHDT, CDR2 YNNKEL (reference sequence). This CDR3 region has 13 residues. V dropped 7 bases and J dropped 3 bases, with 13 bases sitting between them. The chain's CDR3 is CASTIRGGYEQYF. In DNA, the CDR3 is TGTGCCAGCACGATTAGGGGAGGCTACGAGCAGTACTTC.

This clonotype occurred a few times. The chain couples TRBV29-1 to TRBJ2-5; D perhaps matches TRBD1 (5 bases). Trimming cost V 6 bases and J 5 bases, with 19 bases left between them. The CDR3 consists of 14 residues. Per the germline V gene, CDR1 is SQVTM and CDR2 is ANQGSEA. The CDR3 loop reads CSVRQLLMGETQYF. In DNA, the CDR3 is TGCAGCGTAAGACAGTTACTGATGGGGGAGACCCAGTACTTC.

The chain recombines TRBV29-1 with TRBJ2-3; 7 positions agree with TRBD2. Trimming took 6 bases from V and 3 from J; bases not matched to a gene: 9. CDR3 length: 14 residues. Looked up from germline, CDR1 is SQVTM and CDR2 is ANQGSEA. CDR3 sequence reads: CSVDRGGGTDTQYF. The CDR3 DNA reads TGCAGCGTAGATCGCGGGGGTGGGACAGATACGCAGTATTTT.